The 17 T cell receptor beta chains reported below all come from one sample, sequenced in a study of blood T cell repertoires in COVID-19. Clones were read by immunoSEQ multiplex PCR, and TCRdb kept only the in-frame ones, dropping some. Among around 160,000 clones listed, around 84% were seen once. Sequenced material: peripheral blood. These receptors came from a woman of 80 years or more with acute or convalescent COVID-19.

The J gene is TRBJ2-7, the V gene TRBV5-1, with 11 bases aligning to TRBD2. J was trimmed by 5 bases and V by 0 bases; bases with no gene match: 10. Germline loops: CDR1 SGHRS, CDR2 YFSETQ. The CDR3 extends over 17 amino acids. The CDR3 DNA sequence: TGCGCCAGCAGCTTGGAGGGACTAGCGGTAATCCTCCACGAGCAGTACTTC. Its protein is CASSLEGLAVILHEQYF.

The CDR3 sequence is CASSLSSGRPGELFF. CDR3 DNA: TGCGCCAGCAGCTTGTCTAGCGGTAGACCCGGGGAGCTGTTTTTT. V gene TRBV5-1 combines with J gene TRBJ2-2; 7 bases match TRBD2. J gave up 6 bases and V 1 base, and 6 bases lay outside the gene matches. This CDR3 is built from 15 residues. Germline values: CDR1 SGHRS, CDR2 YFSETQ. Full variable domain (remainder filled in from reference TRBV5-1 and TRBJ2-2): KAGVTQTPRYLIKTRGQQVTLSCSPISGHRSVSWYQQTPGQGLQFLFEYFSETQRNKGNFPGRFSGRQFSNSRSEMNVSTLELGDSALYLCASSLSSGRPGELFFGEGSRLTVL.

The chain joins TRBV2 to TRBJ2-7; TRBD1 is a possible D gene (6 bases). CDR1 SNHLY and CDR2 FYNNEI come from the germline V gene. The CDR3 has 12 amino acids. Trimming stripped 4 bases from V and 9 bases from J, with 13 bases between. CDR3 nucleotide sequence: TGTGCCAGCAGTGGGGGACAATACCGGCAGTACTTC. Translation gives CASSGGQYRQYF.

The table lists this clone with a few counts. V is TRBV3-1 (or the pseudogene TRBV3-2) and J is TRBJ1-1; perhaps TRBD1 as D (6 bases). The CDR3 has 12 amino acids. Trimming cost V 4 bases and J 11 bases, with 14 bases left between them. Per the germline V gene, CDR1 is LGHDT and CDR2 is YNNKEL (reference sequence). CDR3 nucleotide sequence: TGTGCCAGCAGCCCTTGGGGGGGCGACGCTTTCTTT. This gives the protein CASSPWGGDAFF.

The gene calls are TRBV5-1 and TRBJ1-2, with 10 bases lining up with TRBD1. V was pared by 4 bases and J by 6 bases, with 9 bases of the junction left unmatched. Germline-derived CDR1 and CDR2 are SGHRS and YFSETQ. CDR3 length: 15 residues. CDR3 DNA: TGCGCCAGCAGCAGACCGACAGGGGGCGCGGATGGCTACACCTTC. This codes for CASSRPTGGADGYTF.

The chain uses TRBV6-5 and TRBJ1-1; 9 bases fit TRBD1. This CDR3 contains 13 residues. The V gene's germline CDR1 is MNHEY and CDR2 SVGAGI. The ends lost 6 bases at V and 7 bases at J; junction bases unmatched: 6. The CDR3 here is CASSLGTGLEAFF. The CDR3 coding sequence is TGTGCCAGCAGCCTGGGGACAGGGCTTGAAGCTTTCTTT.

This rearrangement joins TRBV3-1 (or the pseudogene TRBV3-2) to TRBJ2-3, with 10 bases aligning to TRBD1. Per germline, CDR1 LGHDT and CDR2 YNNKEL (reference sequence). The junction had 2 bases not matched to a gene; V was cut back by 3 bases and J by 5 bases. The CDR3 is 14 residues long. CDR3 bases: TGTGCCAGCAGCCAGGGGACAGGGGTAGATACGCAGTATTTT. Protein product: CASSQGTGVDTQYF.

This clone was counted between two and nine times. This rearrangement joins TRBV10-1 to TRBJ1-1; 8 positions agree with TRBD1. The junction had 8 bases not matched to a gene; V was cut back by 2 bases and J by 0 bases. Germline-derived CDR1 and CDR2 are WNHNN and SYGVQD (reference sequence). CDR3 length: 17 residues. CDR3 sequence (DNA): TGCGCCAGCAGTGAGCCGGACAGGGTTGGGATGAACACTGAAGCTTTCTTT. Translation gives CASSEPDRVGMNTEAFF.

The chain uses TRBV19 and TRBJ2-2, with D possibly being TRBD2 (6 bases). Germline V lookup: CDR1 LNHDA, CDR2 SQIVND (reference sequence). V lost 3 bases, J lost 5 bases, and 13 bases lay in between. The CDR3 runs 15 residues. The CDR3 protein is CASSIAGKGTGELFF. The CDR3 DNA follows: TGTGCCAGTAGTATTGCGGGGAAAGGGACCGGGGAGCTGTTTTTT. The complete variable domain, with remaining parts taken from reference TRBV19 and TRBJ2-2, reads DGGITQSPKYLFRKEGQNVTLSCEQNLNHDAMYWYRQDPGQGLRLIYYSQIVNDFQKGDIAEGYSVSREKKESFPLTVTSAQKNPTAFYLCASSIAGKGTGELFFGEGSRLTVL.

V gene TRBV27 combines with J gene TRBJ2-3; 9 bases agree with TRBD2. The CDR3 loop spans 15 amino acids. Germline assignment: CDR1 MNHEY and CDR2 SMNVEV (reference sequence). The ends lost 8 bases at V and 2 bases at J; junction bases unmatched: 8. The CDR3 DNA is TGTGCCAGCCGAAGCGGGAGGCAGGTCACAGATACGCAGTATTTT. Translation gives CASRSGRQVTDTQYF.

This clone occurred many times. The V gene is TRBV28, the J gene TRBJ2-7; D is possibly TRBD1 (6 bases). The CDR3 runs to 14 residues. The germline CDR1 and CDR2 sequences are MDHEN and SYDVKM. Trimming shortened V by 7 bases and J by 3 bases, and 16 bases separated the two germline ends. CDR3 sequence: CASNFSGVNYEQYF. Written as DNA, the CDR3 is TGTGCCAGCAACTTCTCAGGGGTTAACTACGAGCAGTACTTC.

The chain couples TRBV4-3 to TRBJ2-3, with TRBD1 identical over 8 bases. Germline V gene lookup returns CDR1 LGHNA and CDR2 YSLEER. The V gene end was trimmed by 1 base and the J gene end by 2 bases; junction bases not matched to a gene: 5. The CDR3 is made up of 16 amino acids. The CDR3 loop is CASSQGDRFFTDTQYF. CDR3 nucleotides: TGCGCCAGCAGCCAAGGGGACAGGTTTTTCACAGATACGCAGTATTTT.

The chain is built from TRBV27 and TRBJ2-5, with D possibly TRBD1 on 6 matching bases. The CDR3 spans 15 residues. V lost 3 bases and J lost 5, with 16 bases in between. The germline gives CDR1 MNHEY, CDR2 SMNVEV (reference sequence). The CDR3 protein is CASSFSRGLWETQYF. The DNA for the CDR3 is TGTGCCAGCAGTTTCTCCAGGGGTCTCTGGGAGACCCAGTACTTC.

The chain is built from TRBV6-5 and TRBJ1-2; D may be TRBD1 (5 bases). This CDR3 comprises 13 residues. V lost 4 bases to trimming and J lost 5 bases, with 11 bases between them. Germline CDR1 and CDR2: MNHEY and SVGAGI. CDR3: CASSFDRVYGYTF. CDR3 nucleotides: TGTGCCAGCAGTTTCGACAGAGTATATGGCTACACCTTC.

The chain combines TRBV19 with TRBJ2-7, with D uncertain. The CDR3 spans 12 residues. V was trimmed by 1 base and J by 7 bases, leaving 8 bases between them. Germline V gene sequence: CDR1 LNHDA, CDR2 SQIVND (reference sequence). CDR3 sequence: CASSIGGPEQYF. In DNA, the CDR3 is TGTGCCAGTAGTATAGGAGGCCCGGAGCAGTACTTC.

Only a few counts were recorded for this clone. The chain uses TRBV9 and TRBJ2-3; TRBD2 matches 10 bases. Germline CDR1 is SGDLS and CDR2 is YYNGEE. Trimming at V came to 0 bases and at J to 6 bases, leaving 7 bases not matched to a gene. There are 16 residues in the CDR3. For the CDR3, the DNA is TGTGCCAGCAGCGTAGCTAGCGGGGGCGCCGGTGATACGCAGTATTTT. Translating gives CASSVASGGAGDTQYF.

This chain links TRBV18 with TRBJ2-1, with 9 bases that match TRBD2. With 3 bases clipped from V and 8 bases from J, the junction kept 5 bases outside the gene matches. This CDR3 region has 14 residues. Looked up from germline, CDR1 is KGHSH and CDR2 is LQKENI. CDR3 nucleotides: TGTGCCAGCTCACCCCCGGGACTAGCTTATGAGCAGTTCTTC. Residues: CASSPPGLAYEQFF.